The clone carrying this TCR beta chain was seen a single time. The sample comes from a study of blood T cell repertoires in COVID-19. Study information: Sites in the United States, Italy and Spain provided acute and convalescent COVID-19 samples. In each case, the material was cDNA or gDNA derived from T cells, B-cell-depleted T cells, or PBMCs.

CDR3 length equals 12 residues. CDR1 is MNHEY, CDR2 SVGEGT, per germline. The junction had 8 bases not matched to a gene; V was cut back by 6 bases and J by 10 bases. As processed by the authors: Nucleated cell counts were estimated from reference gene primer amplification. Measured with immunoSEQ multiplex PCR; TCRdb has only the in-frame clones, and not every one. For V, J and clone size, that table is used; D and trimming come from the DNA. The sample contains more than 55,000 clones, 70% to 90% of which appear only once. The source material was peripheral blood. The chain employs TRBV6-2 or TRBV6-3 and TRBJ1-1; TRBD1 aligns across 7 bases. The receptor was isolated from a woman aged 80 or over with acute or convalescent COVID-19. CDR3 sequence (DNA): TGTGCCAGCAGCCGACAGGGCTTCGGAGCTTTCTTT. This codes for CASSRQGFGAFF.